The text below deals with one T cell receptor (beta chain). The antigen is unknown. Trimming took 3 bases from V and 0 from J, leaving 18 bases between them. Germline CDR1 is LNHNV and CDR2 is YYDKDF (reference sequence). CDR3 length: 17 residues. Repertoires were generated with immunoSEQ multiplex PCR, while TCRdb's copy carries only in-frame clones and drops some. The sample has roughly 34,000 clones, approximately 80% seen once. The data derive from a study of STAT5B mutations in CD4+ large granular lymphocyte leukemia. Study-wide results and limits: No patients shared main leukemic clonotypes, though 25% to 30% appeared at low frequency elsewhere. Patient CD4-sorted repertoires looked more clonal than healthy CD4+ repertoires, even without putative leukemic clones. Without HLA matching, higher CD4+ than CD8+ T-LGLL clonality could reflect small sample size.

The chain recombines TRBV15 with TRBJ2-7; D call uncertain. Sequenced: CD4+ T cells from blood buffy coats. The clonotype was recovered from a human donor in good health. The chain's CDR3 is CATSRGPAERSSYEQYF. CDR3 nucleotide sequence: TGTGCCACCAGCAGGGGCCCGGCCGAAAGGAGCTCCTACGAGCAGTACTTC.